Presented here are 17 T cell receptor beta chains from one specimen sequenced in a study of T cell changes during pregnancy in multiple sclerosis. Generated by immunoSEQ multiplex PCR, the TCRdb table keeps only in-frame clones and is missing some. The sample includes approximately 80,000 clones, approximately 94% seen only once; the top ten take 2.5%. The sequences come from peripheral blood, collected in the third trimester of pregnancy. The receptors were gathered from a female donor with multiple sclerosis, enrolled in a pregnancy study.

The V gene is TRBV2, the J gene TRBJ2-1; TRBD2 agrees at 15 bases. This CDR3 is built from 17 residues. Germline V gene data show CDR1 as SNHLY and CDR2 as FYNNEI. Trimming removed 3 bases from V and 4 bases from J; junction bases left unmatched: 4. CDR3 loop: CASSDSGTSGGYNEQFF. The CDR3 nucleotides read TGTGCCAGCAGTGACTCCGGGACTAGCGGGGGGTACAATGAGCAGTTCTTC.

J is TRBJ2-2 and V is TRBV7-9; D is unclear. This CDR3 region has 13 residues. Trimming took off 3 bases at V and 4 bases at J, with 6 bases between the two ends. Per germline, CDR1 SEHNR and CDR2 FQNEAQ (reference sequence). The CDR3 protein is CASSFSSTGELFF. CDR3 DNA: TGTGCCAGCAGCTTTTCCTCCACCGGGGAGCTGTTTTTT.

This chain uses TRBV2 with TRBJ1-1; TRBD1 might be the D (5 bases). The length of the CDR3 is 13 residues. Germline-derived CDR1 and CDR2 are SNHLY and FYNNEI. Trimming took off 9 bases at V and 2 bases at J, with 13 bases between the two ends. The CDR3 bases are TGTGCCAGGCAGGGTGGTGGAAACACTGAAGCTTTCTTT. Translating gives CARQGGGNTEAFF.

This clone has only one observation. Other DNA sequences in this sample translate to the same CDR3. The chain employs TRBV6-1 and TRBJ2-3; D is unclear. Germline CDR1 reads MNHNS; CDR2 reads SASEGT. The CDR3 spans 14 residues. Trimming took 2 bases from V and 4 from J, leaving 10 bases between them. The CDR3 region is CASSELGLADTQYF. The CDR3 DNA is TGTGCCAGCAGTGAACTAGGTTTGGCAGATACGCAGTATTTT.

This chain joins TRBV19 and TRBJ1-5, with 9 bases fitting TRBD1. Per the germline V gene, CDR1 is LNHDA and CDR2 is SQIVND (reference sequence). J gave up 0 bases and V 4 bases, and 19 bases lay outside the gene matches. The length of the CDR3 is 21 residues. This chain's CDR3 is CASSTLGKRTGDSYSNQPQHF. The CDR3 DNA is TGTGCCAGTAGTACCCTGGGTAAACGGACAGGGGACTCTTATAGCAATCAGCCCCAGCATTTT. Based on the CDR3 plus reference TRBV19 and TRBJ1-5, the full variable domain is DGGITQSPKYLFRKEGQNVTLSCEQNLNHDAMYWYRQDPGQGLRLIYYSQIVNDFQKGDIAEGYSVSREKKESFPLTVTSAQKNPTAFYLCASSTLGKRTGDSYSNQPQHFGDGTRLSIL.

The J gene is TRBJ2-1, the V gene TRBV6-1, with TRBD2 as a possible D gene (5 bases). V was cut by 9 bases and J by 1 base, with 10 bases left in between. CDR1 is MNHNS and CDR2 is SASEGT in the germline V gene. The CDR3 covers 13 residues. The CDR3 nucleotides read TGTGCCAGTTCGTCGGGGTCCTACAATGAGCAGTTCTTC. Amino acids: CASSSGSYNEQFF.

This clone was found a few times. The chain joins TRBV6-1 to TRBJ2-2; 9 bases align to TRBD1. This CDR3 comprises 15 residues. V gave up 5 bases and J gave up 7 bases; unmatched junction bases: 8. Germline V gene sequence: CDR1 MNHNS, CDR2 SASEGT. CDR3 DNA: TGTGCCAGCAGTCGGACAGGGGTGGTGATCGGGGAGCTGTTTTTT. The encoded protein is CASSRTGVVIGELFF.

This rearrangement joins TRBV27 to TRBJ2-4; D may be TRBD2 (6 bases). Trimming pared 3 bases from V and 0 bases from J, leaving 6 bases between. This CDR3 region has 14 residues. CDR1 is MNHEY, CDR2 SMNVEV, per germline (reference sequence). The CDR3 reads CASSLGGAKNIQYF. CDR3 nucleotide sequence: TGTGCCAGCAGTTTGGGGGGAGCCAAAAACATTCAGTACTTC.

This chain links TRBV9 with TRBJ2-5, with TRBD2 identical over 11 bases. There are 19 residues in the CDR3. Germline CDR1 SGDLS, CDR2 YYNGEE. Trimming cost V 1 base and J 1 base; bases outside gene matches: 12. CDR3 DNA: TGTGCCAGCAGCGTATCACTAGCGGGGGCCACCAACTTCCAAGAGACCCAGTACTTC. Amino acids: CASSVSLAGATNFQETQYF.

The chain recombines TRBV5-4 with TRBJ2-7; D perhaps matches TRBD1 (5 bases). Between the trimmed V and J ends, which lost 0 bases and 4 bases, there was a span of 14 bases. Looked up from germline, CDR1 is SGHNT and CDR2 is YYREEE (reference sequence). This CDR3 comprises 15 residues. CDR3 protein: CASSLGGPSSYEQYF. The CDR3, as DNA: TGTGCCAGCAGCTTGGGGGGCCCGAGCTCTTACGAGCAGTACTTC.

The genes are TRBV5-5 and TRBJ1-2; D is unclear. The V gene lost 5 bases and the J gene lost 3 bases, with 11 bases spanning the gap. This CDR3 has 13 residues. The germline CDR1 and CDR2 sequences are SGHKS and YYEKEE (reference sequence). CDR3 bases: TGTGCCAGCAGTCGAGGGCCAGACTATGGCTACACCTTC. It translates to CASSRGPDYGYTF.

The gene calls are TRBV11-2 and TRBJ1-2; 7 nucleotides align to TRBD1. The CDR3 spans 15 residues. Germline CDR1 SGHAT, CDR2 FQNNGV. With 0 bases clipped from V and 4 bases from J, the junction kept 5 bases outside the gene matches. In DNA, the CDR3 is TGTGCCAGCAGCTTAGAGGCCAGGGGGTCCTATGGCTACACCTTC. This codes for CASSLEARGSYGYTF.

Only one count was recorded for this clone. V and J are TRBV13 and TRBJ2-6; D possibly corresponds to TRBD2 (6 bases). Trimming took 5 bases from V and 1 from J, leaving 12 bases between them. CDR1 is PRHDT, CDR2 FYEKMQ, per germline (reference sequence). The CDR3 totals 16 residues. The CDR3 spells CASSPIGGSGANVLTF. CDR3 bases: TGTGCCAGCAGCCCGATCGGGGGTTCTGGGGCCAACGTCCTGACTTTC. Combining the CDR3 with reference TRBV13 and TRBJ2-6 gives the whole variable domain AAGVIQSPRHLIKEKRETATLKCYPIPRHDTVYWYQQGPGQDPQFLISFYEKMQSDKGSIPDRFSAQQFSDYHSELNMSSLELGDSALYFCASSPIGGSGANVLTFGAGSRLTVL.

A single count supports this clone. The chain joins TRBV30 to TRBJ2-5; 10 nucleotides agree with TRBD2. CDR1 GTSNPN and CDR2 SVGIG come from the germline V gene (reference sequence). Trimming removed 3 bases from V and 5 bases from J; junction bases left unmatched: 3. The CDR3 extends over 13 amino acids. The CDR3 loop reads CAWRGTSAETQYF. DNA for the CDR3: TGTGCCTGGAGAGGGACTAGCGCTGAGACCCAGTACTTC.

A few counts support this clone. The genes are TRBV10-1 and TRBJ1-6; no clear D. Trimming stripped 3 bases from V and 10 bases from J, with 13 bases between. CDR3 length equals 14 residues. Germline V lookup: CDR1 WNHNN, CDR2 SYGVQD (reference sequence). Here the CDR3 reads CASSDGRGNSPLHF. The CDR3 coding sequence is TGCGCCAGCAGTGACGGCAGAGGTAACTCACCCCTCCACTTT.

V is TRBV23-1 and J is TRBJ1-1; a weak D match, TRBD1 (5 bases). TRBV23-1 is flagged as an ORF with uncertain function. The CDR3 covers 18 residues. Deletions cut 2 bases from V and 0 bases from J, with 19 bases between. The CDR3 DNA is TGCGCCAGCAGTCAAAAAGGGAGGGAAACGGGGGTGAACACTGAAGCTTTCTTT. Amino acid sequence: CASSQKGRETGVNTEAFF.

V and J are TRBV6-5 and TRBJ1-2; 9 nucleotides match TRBD1. The CDR3 covers 14 residues. V was pared by 6 bases and J by 2 bases, with 4 bases of the junction left unmatched. Germline CDR1 and CDR2: MNHEY and SVGAGI. The CDR3 DNA is TGTGCCAGCAGCCTACAGGGGGCCAACTATGGCTACACCTTC. Translating gives CASSLQGANYGYTF.